This T cell receptor beta chain was documented in a study of blood T cells in healthy people across ages. There are 13 residues in the CDR3. Between the trimmed V and J ends, which lost 5 bases and 5 bases, there was a span of 9 bases. Germline CDR1 reads KGHDR; CDR2 reads SFDVKD. At least ten counts were recorded for this clonotype. The antigen is unknown. Regarding the study as a whole: The lack of PBMC sorting stopped any conclusive naive versus antigen-experienced comparison. Across samples, TCR beta diversity tracked strongly with naive T cell percentage.

Using a J-beta primer mix together with a sample-barcoded 5' primer, a second PCR was run for roughly 7 to 11 cycles. Each CDR3 protein gets one entry after TCRdb re-called the 5' RACE reads with MiXCR. This sample has 1.5 million to 2 million distinct CDR3 sequences; roughly 27% occur once, and the top ten carry about 7.7%. At least 6.5 million PBMCs were isolated per sample. The genes are TRBV24-1 and TRBJ1-5; D uncertain. The source is a woman in her twenties or thirties in good health. Sequenced material: blood. The CDR3 DNA reads as TGTGCCACCAGTGCAGGTGGTCATCAGCCCCAGCATTTT. It specifies CATSAGGHQPQHF.